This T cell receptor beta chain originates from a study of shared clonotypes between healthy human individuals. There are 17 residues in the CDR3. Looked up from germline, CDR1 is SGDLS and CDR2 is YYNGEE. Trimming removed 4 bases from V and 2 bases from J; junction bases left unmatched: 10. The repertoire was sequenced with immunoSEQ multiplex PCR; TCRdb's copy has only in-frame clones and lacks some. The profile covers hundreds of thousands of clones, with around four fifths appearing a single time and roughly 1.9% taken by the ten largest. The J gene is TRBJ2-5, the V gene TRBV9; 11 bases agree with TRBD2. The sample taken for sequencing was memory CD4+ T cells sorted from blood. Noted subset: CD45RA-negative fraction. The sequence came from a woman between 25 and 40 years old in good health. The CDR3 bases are TGTGCCAGCAGCTCACAACTCTTAGCGGGAGGGCAAGAGACCCAGTACTTC. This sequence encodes CASSSQLLAGGQETQYF.